These 30 T cell receptor beta chains were all obtained from the same sample, sequenced in a study of blood T cell repertoires in COVID-19. The method was immunoSEQ multiplex PCR; TCRdb's version includes in-frame clones alone and lacks a portion of them. Of about 230,000 clones in the sample, about nine tenths are singletons; the top ten hold more than 9%. The sample taken for sequencing was peripheral blood. The receptors were gathered from a man aged 50 to 59 with COVID-19, enrolled during active disease.

This chain joins TRBV30 and TRBJ1-5; a possible D gene is TRBD1 (5 bases). V was cut by 0 bases and J by 0 bases, with 18 bases left in between. CDR3 length equals 18 residues. Per germline, CDR1 GTSNPN and CDR2 SVGIG (reference sequence). The CDR3 DNA sequence: TGTGCCTGGAGTGTAATGAGAACCGGCAGGGATAGCAATCAGCCCCAGCATTTT. This gives the protein CAWSVMRTGRDSNQPQHF. The complete variable domain, with remaining parts taken from reference TRBV30 and TRBJ1-5, reads SQTIHQWPATLVQPVGSPLSLECTVEGTSNPNLYWYRQAAGRGLQLLFYSVGIGQISSEVPQNLSASRPQDRQFILSSKKLLLSDSGFYLCAWSVMRTGRDSNQPQHFGDGTRLSIL.

V usage is TRBV2 and J usage is TRBJ2-4; the match to TRBD2 covers 9 bases. V trimming: 1 base; J trimming: 8 bases; junction bases outside the gene matches: 9. CDR1 and CDR2 from the germline V gene are SNHLY and FYNNEI. CDR3 length: 16 residues. The CDR3 reads CASSEGTSATNYIQYF. As DNA, the CDR3 is TGTGCCAGCAGTGAAGGGACTAGCGCGACAAATTACATTCAGTACTTC.

V and J are TRBV5-6 and TRBJ1-6; D is undetermined. Trimming stripped 0 bases from V and 4 bases from J, with 5 bases between. Per the germline V gene, CDR1 is SGHDT and CDR2 is YYEEEE. This CDR3 has 14 amino acids. As DNA, the CDR3 is TGTGCCAGCAGCTTGGTTCAGTATAATTCACCCCTCCACTTT. Residues: CASSLVQYNSPLHF. The full variable domain, with the rest looked up from reference TRBV5-6 and TRBJ1-6, is DAGVTQSPTHLIKTRGQQVTLRCSPKSGHDTVSWYQQALGQGPQFIFQYYEEEERQRGNFPDRFSGHQFPNYSSELNVNALLLGDSALYLCASSLVQYNSPLHFGNGTRLTVT.

The CDR3 bases are TGTGCCAGCAGCTTAGCGCAGGTTTGGGACAGGAAGCCCTATGGCTACACCTTC. It specifies CASSLAQVWDRKPYGYTF. The chain carries TRBV7-4 and TRBJ1-2, with 8 positions matching TRBD1. This CDR3 region has 18 residues. From germline, CDR1 is SGHVT and CDR2 SQSDAQ. V shed 0 bases, J shed 4 bases, and the junction held 13 bases outside the gene matches. The variable domain in full, completed from reference TRBV7-4 and TRBJ1-2, reads GAGVSQSPRYKVAKRGRDVALRCDSISGHVTLYWYRQTLGQGSEVLTYSQSDAQRDKSGRPSGRFSAERPERSVSTLKIQRTEQGDSAVYLCASSLAQVWDRKPYGYTFGSGTRLTVV.

V usage is TRBV10-3 and J usage is TRBJ2-1; TRBD1 agrees at 9 bases. The CDR3 loop spans 17 amino acids. Germline assignment: CDR1 ENHRY and CDR2 SYGVKD. The V segment lost 10 bases and the J segment 7 bases; nucleotides outside the gene matches: 20. CDR3 in amino acids: CATSLQGLSQGANEQFF. The CDR3, as DNA: TGTGCCACCAGCCTCCAAGGTCTGTCACAGGGGGCAAATGAGCAGTTCTTC.

CDR3 protein: CASSITGENQPQHF. In nucleotides, the CDR3 is TGTGCCAGTAGTATTACCGGGGAAAATCAGCCCCAGCATTTT. This chain links TRBV19 with TRBJ1-5; D is uncertain. The germline V and J ends were trimmed by 3 bases and 4 bases, with 10 bases remaining between them. CDR1 and CDR2 (germline): LNHDA, SQIVND (reference sequence). The CDR3 spans 14 residues.

The rearrangement uses TRBV30 and TRBJ1-6; 8 nucleotides align to TRBD1. V dropped 1 base and J dropped 10; count of bases not matched to a gene: 15. There are 17 residues in the CDR3. CDR1 is GTSNPN, CDR2 SVGIG, per germline (reference sequence). CDR3 protein: CAWSGQGAALWGSPLHF. The CDR3 nucleotides are TGTGCCTGGAGTGGCCAGGGGGCGGCTCTATGGGGGTCACCCCTCCACTTT.

The V and J genes are TRBV3-1 (or the pseudogene TRBV3-2) and TRBJ2-3; TRBD2 matches at 12 bases. The CDR3 consists of 17 residues. Germline CDR1 is LGHDT and CDR2 is YNNKEL (reference sequence). Trimming took 7 bases from V and 2 from J; bases not matched to a gene: 10. The CDR3 DNA reads as TGTGCCAGCACCCCTCGGGCTAGCGGGGGGGCCACAGATACGCAGTATTTT. This translates into CASTPRASGGATDTQYF.

The CDR3 DNA reads as TGTGCCACCCATGGGGGACAGGGGAACACCGGGGAGCTGTTTTTT. Protein sequence: CATHGGQGNTGELFF. The gene calls are TRBV15 and TRBJ2-2, with 9 nucleotides matching TRBD1. The J segment lost 1 base and the V segment lost 8 bases, leaving 5 bases of the junction unmatched. Germline V lookup: CDR1 LNHNV, CDR2 YYDKDF (reference sequence). The CDR3 runs 15 residues.

The gene calls are TRBV27 and TRBJ1-6, with D maybe TRBD1 (6 bases). The CDR3 extends over 16 amino acids. V lost 0 bases and J 7 bases, leaving 13 bases between the germline ends. From germline, CDR1 is MNHEY and CDR2 SMNVEV (reference sequence). As DNA, the CDR3 is TGTGCCAGCAGTTTATCAACGAGGGGGATCAATTCACCCCTCCACTTT. Residues: CASSLSTRGINSPLHF.

The gene calls are TRBV19 and TRBJ1-3; D is uncertain. V was shortened by 10 bases and J by 0 bases, with 13 bases between the two germline ends. The CDR3 spans 14 residues. From germline, CDR1 is LNHDA and CDR2 SQIVND (reference sequence). CDR3: CATMTPSSGNTIYF. The CDR3 DNA sequence: TGTGCCACCATGACTCCGAGCTCTGGAAACACCATATATTTT.

The V gene is TRBV5-1, the J gene TRBJ1-2; possibly TRBD1 for D (6 bases). Germline V lookup: CDR1 SGHRS, CDR2 YFSETQ. The CDR3 runs to 15 residues. Trimming removed 2 bases at V and 5 bases at J, with 16 bases between. The chain's CDR3 is CASSLGGQVPYGYTF. The DNA of the CDR3 is TGCGCCAGCAGCTTAGGGGGACAAGTCCCTTATGGCTACACCTTC.

The rearrangement joins TRBV7-9 to TRBJ2-1, with D maybe TRBD2 (5 bases). V was pared by 3 bases and J by 6 bases, with 9 bases between. This CDR3 has 13 amino acids. Per germline, CDR1 SEHNR and CDR2 FQNEAQ (reference sequence). CDR3 bases: TGTGCCAGCAGCTTTTGGGGAGCCAATGAGCAGTTCTTC. Its protein is CASSFWGANEQFF.

The rearrangement uses TRBV7-3 and TRBJ2-7; 9 bases fit TRBD1. Germline loops: CDR1 SGHTA, CDR2 FQGTGA. The V segment lost 4 bases and the J segment 3 bases; nucleotides outside the gene matches: 7. The CDR3 is 15 amino acids. The CDR3 loop reads CASSSAPGQGYEQYF. The CDR3 nucleotides read TGTGCCAGCAGCTCAGCTCCGGGACAGGGCTACGAGCAGTACTTC.

The V call is TRBV4-2, the J call TRBJ2-1; a possible D gene is TRBD2 (7 bases). Trimming took 0 bases from V and 2 from J, leaving 11 bases between them. The CDR3 is 16 residues long. The germline V gene has CDR1 LGHNA and CDR2 YNFKEQ. Here the CDR3 reads CASSQEEGGAYNEQFF. The DNA of the CDR3 is TGTGCCAGCAGCCAAGAAGAAGGGGGGGCCTACAATGAGCAGTTCTTC.

V gene TRBV7-6 combines with J gene TRBJ2-5, with D tentatively TRBD1 (6 bases). The V gene's germline CDR1 is SGHVS and CDR2 FNYEAQ. Deletions cut 4 bases from V and 4 bases from J, with 19 bases between. The CDR3 is 16 amino acids. The CDR3 loop is CASSSRNRAQGETQYF. Written as DNA, the CDR3 is TGTGCCAGCAGCTCCCGGAACAGGGCTCAAGGAGAGACCCAGTACTTC.

The chain has TRBV3-1 (or the pseudogene TRBV3-2) and TRBJ2-5, with a weak D call TRBD1 (6 bases). The CDR3 consists of 15 residues. The germline V gene has CDR1 LGHDT and CDR2 YNNKEL (reference sequence). Trimming removed 4 bases from V and 2 bases from J, with 14 bases in between. The CDR3 spells CASSRRQARQETQYF. The CDR3 nucleotides are TGTGCCAGCAGCCGTCGACAGGCACGGCAAGAGACCCAGTACTTC.

The chain recombines TRBV19 with TRBJ2-4, with D uncertain. V gave up 3 bases and J gave up 0 bases, with 9 bases separating them. Germline V gene lookup returns CDR1 LNHDA and CDR2 SQIVND (reference sequence). CDR3 length equals 15 residues. The CDR3, as DNA: TGTGCCAGTAGTATTAGACATACAGCCAAAAACATTCAGTACTTC. Its protein product is CASSIRHTAKNIQYF.

CDR3 protein: CASRVAGAGTGELFF. In DNA form, the CDR3 reads TGCGCCAGTCGCGTTGCGGGAGCTGGGACCGGGGAGCTGTTTTTT. The chain carries TRBV5-1 and TRBJ2-2; 7 bases are shared with TRBD2. The CDR3 loop spans 15 amino acids. The germline CDR1 and CDR2 sequences are SGHRS and YFSETQ. V lost 8 bases, J lost 5 bases, and 12 bases stayed unmatched. Looking up the rest from reference TRBV5-1 and TRBJ2-2 gives the full variable domain: KAGVTQTPRYLIKTRGQQVTLSCSPISGHRSVSWYQQTPGQGLQFLFEYFSETQRNKGNFPGRFSGRQFSNSRSEMNVSTLELGDSALYLCASRVAGAGTGELFFGEGSRLTVL.

V gene TRBV3-1 (or the pseudogene TRBV3-2) combines with J gene TRBJ2-3; 9 bases fit TRBD1. From germline, CDR1 is LGHDT and CDR2 YNNKEL (reference sequence). V lost 4 bases, J lost 5 bases, and 7 bases stayed unmatched. This CDR3 has 15 amino acids. The DNA of the CDR3 is TGTGCCAGCAGCCCGACAGGGGGAGTTGGAGATACGCAGTATTTT. Translated, it gives CASSPTGGVGDTQYF.

J is TRBJ1-6 and V is TRBV5-4; 9 positions match TRBD1. J gave up 7 bases and V 3 bases, and 5 bases lay outside the gene matches. The V gene's germline CDR1 is SGHNT and CDR2 YYREEE (reference sequence). CDR3 length: 15 amino acids. The CDR3 DNA reads TGTGCCAGCAGCTCACAGGGGGCGCGGAATTCACCCCTCCACTTT. This codes for CASSSQGARNSPLHF.

CDR3 loop: CASSVATGGSNYGYTF. The DNA for the CDR3 is TGTGCCAGCAGCGTAGCTACAGGGGGCTCTAACTATGGCTACACCTTC. This chain joins TRBV9 and TRBJ1-2; 9 positions agree with TRBD1. V shed 0 bases and J 0 bases; nucleotides not matched to a gene: 3. The CDR3 covers 16 residues. Germline V CDR1 and CDR2: SGDLS, YYNGEE.

This chain uses TRBV6-4 with TRBJ1-2; D is possibly TRBD1 (5 bases). This CDR3 contains 15 residues. CDR1 and CDR2 (germline): MRHNA, SNTAGT. V lost 3 bases and J lost 7, with 18 bases in between. In DNA form, the CDR3 reads TGTGCCAGCAGTGATGCGGGGGTCGCCTTATCTGGCTACACCTTC. This gives the protein CASSDAGVALSGYTF.

The V call is TRBV18, the J call TRBJ2-7, with D perhaps matching TRBD1 (6 bases). The CDR3 totals 14 residues. V lost 6 bases and J lost 3, with 15 bases in between. CDR1 is KGHSH and CDR2 is LQKENI in the germline V gene. The CDR3 nucleotides read TGTGCCAGCTCTCCAGCACAACAGGGCTACGAGCAGTACTTC. Translated: CASSPAQQGYEQYF.

The chain carries TRBV5-1 and TRBJ1-1, with a tentative D call TRBD1 (6 bases). The germline V gene encodes CDR1 SGHRS and CDR2 YFSETQ. The CDR3 length is 15 residues. Trimming shortened V by 0 bases and J by 4 bases, and 13 bases separated the two germline ends. The DNA for the CDR3 is TGCGCCAGCAGCTTGGTCGGGCAGGGGCTCACTGAAGCTTTCTTT. This codes for CASSLVGQGLTEAFF.

This chain uses TRBV19 with TRBJ1-2; possible D gene TRBD1, 6 bases. The V and J ends lost 5 bases and 7 bases respectively, with 14 bases between them. Germline V gives CDR1 LNHDA, CDR2 SQIVND (reference sequence). The CDR3 spans 13 residues. CDR3 region: CASSPTGKLGYTF. CDR3 nucleotides: TGTGCCAGTAGTCCTACAGGGAAACTTGGCTACACCTTC.

The J gene is TRBJ1-2, the V gene TRBV2; 7 bases line up with TRBD1. Germline V gene lookup returns CDR1 SNHLY and CDR2 FYNNEI. The J segment lost 5 bases and the V segment lost 4 bases, leaving 7 bases of the junction unmatched. The CDR3 length is 14 residues. The CDR3 sequence is CASSATRQGYGYTF. CDR3 in DNA: TGTGCCAGCAGTGCCACGCGACAGGGATATGGCTACACCTTC.

This clone was counted only a few times. CDR3 in amino acids: CASSFRGAGVAFF. The CDR3 region has the DNA TGTGCCAGCAGCTTTCGGGGGGCTGGTGTAGCTTTCTTT. The rearrangement joins TRBV5-8 to TRBJ1-1; D might be TRBD1 (6 bases). Trimming cost V 2 bases and J 10 bases, with 15 bases left between them. Germline CDR1 SGHTS, CDR2 YDEGEE. There are 13 residues in the CDR3. The full variable domain, rest sourced from reference TRBV5-8 and TRBJ1-1, is EAGVTQSPTHLIKTRGQQATLRCSPISGHTSVYWYQQALGLGLQFLLWYDEGEERNRGNFPPRFSGRQFPNYSSELNVNALELEDSALYLCASSFRGAGVAFFGQGTRLTVV.

The chain has TRBV5-1 and TRBJ2-1, with TRBD2 matching over 7 bases. CDR1 is SGHRS, CDR2 YFSETQ, per germline. After removal of 5 bases from V and 10 bases from J, the junction contained 12 bases not matched to a gene. CDR3 length: 14 residues. CDR3 sequence: CASRRSGMPGEQFF. As DNA, the CDR3 is TGCGCCAGCAGGAGAAGCGGGATGCCGGGGGAGCAGTTCTTC.

The genes are TRBV11-2 and TRBJ2-2, with 16 positions matching TRBD2. Germline assignment: CDR1 SGHAT and CDR2 FQNNGV. Trimming removed 4 bases from V and 5 bases from J; junction bases left unmatched: 7. This CDR3 is 18 amino acids long. The CDR3 reads CASSSLGLAGGRTGELFF. The CDR3 DNA reads TGTGCCAGCAGCTCCTTGGGACTAGCGGGAGGGAGGACCGGGGAGCTGTTTTTT.